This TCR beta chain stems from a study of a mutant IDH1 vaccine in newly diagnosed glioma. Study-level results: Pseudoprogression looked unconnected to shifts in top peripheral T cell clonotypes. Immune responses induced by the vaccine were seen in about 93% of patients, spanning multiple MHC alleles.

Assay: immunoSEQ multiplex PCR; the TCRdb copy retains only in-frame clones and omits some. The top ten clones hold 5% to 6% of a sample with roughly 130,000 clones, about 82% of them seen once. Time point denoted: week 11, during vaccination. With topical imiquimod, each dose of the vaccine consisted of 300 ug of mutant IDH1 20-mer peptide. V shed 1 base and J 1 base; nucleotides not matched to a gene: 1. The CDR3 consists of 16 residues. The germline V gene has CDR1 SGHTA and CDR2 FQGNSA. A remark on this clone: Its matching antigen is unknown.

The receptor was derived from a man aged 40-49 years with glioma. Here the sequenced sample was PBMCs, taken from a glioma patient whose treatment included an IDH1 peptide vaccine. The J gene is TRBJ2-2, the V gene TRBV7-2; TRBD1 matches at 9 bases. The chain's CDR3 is CASSLVGQGNTGELFF. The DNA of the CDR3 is TGTGCCAGCAGCTTAGTGGGACAGGGGAACACCGGGGAGCTGTTTTTT.